A single sample gave rise to the 17 T cell receptor beta chains below, sequenced in a study of blood T cell repertoires in COVID-19. The assay was immunoSEQ multiplex PCR, and TCRdb's table has in-frame clones only and misses some. The table includes roughly 260,000 clones, roughly 88% detected once. What was sequenced was PBMCs or T cells enriched from blood (not recorded which). Receptors originate from a woman between 45 and 60 years old who had recovered from COVID-19.

The chain links TRBV28 to TRBJ2-7; tentative D call: TRBD2 (5 bases). This CDR3 contains 17 residues. Germline V gene lookup returns CDR1 MDHEN and CDR2 SYDVKM. V lost 6 bases and J lost 4, with 25 bases in between. The CDR3 coding sequence is TGTGCCAGCAGCCCGAACCCTACCGGGCGGGCATATTACGAGCAGTACTTC. Translation: CASSPNPTGRAYYEQYF. The full variable domain, in which reference TRBV28 and TRBJ2-7 provide the parts outside the CDR3, is DVKVTQSSRYLVKRTGEKVFLECVQDMDHENMFWYRQDPGLGLRLIYFSYDVKMKEKGDIPEGYSVSREKKERFSLILESASTNQTSMYLCASSPNPTGRAYYEQYFGPGTRLTVT.

This chain links TRBV6-5 with TRBJ2-1; TRBD1 aligns across 10 bases. The CDR3 extends over 15 amino acids. V shed 6 bases, J shed 3 bases, and the junction held 5 bases outside the gene matches. CDR1 MNHEY and CDR2 SVGAGI come from the germline V gene. CDR3 nucleotides: TGTGCCAGCAGACCCCGGACAGGGGGCTACAATGAGCAGTTCTTC. Encoded protein: CASRPRTGGYNEQFF.

The V gene is TRBV28, the J gene TRBJ2-1, with 7 bases identical to TRBD1. Germline V gives CDR1 MDHEN, CDR2 SYDVKM. Trimming cost V 6 bases and J 8 bases; bases outside gene matches: 13. This CDR3 contains 15 residues. CDR3 sequence: CASRARQGIFYEQFF. CDR3 bases: TGTGCCAGCAGAGCTCGACAGGGTATCTTCTATGAGCAGTTCTTC.

This clone occurred once. The chain uses TRBV10-1 and TRBJ2-2; D is possibly TRBD2 (5 bases). The CDR3 is 14 amino acids. CDR1 WNHNN and CDR2 SYGVQD come from the germline V gene (reference sequence). The ends were cut back, 9 bases at V and 4 bases at J, with 15 bases in the middle. CDR3 nucleotides: TGCGCCAGTACTCTGCGGGTGGGCACCGGGGAGCTGTTTTTT. Translating gives CASTLRVGTGELFF.

V usage is TRBV3-1 (or the pseudogene TRBV3-2) and J usage is TRBJ2-7, with TRBD2 as a possible D gene (5 bases). V was pared by 1 base and J by 7 bases, with 11 bases between. This CDR3 has 13 residues. Germline loops: CDR1 LGHDT, CDR2 YNNKEL (reference sequence). The CDR3 sequence is CASSQGTPGEQYF. The CDR3 DNA reads as TGTGCCAGCAGCCAAGGAACTCCGGGGGAGCAGTACTTC.

This chain connects TRBV18 to TRBJ2-5; 10 bases fit TRBD1. Trimming at V came to 2 bases and at J to 5 bases, leaving 11 bases not matched to a gene. The germline V gene has CDR1 KGHSH and CDR2 LQKENI. This CDR3 spans 17 amino acids. The DNA of the CDR3 is TGTGCCAGCTCACCAAGGACAGGGGGTTCCGGTTTGGAGACCCAGTACTTC. This sequence encodes CASSPRTGGSGLETQYF. Full variable domain (rest looked up from reference TRBV18 and TRBJ2-5): NAGVMQNPRHLVRRRGQEARLRCSPMKGHSHVYWYRQLPEEGLKFMVYLQKENIIDESGMPKERFSAEFPKEGPSILRIQQVVRGDSAAYFCASSPRTGGSGLETQYFGPGTRLLVL.

This clone was picked up a small number of times. The chain employs TRBV28 and TRBJ2-2; no clear D. The CDR3 has 14 residues. Trimming stripped 3 bases from V and 1 base from J, with 6 bases between. CDR1 MDHEN and CDR2 SYDVKM come from the germline V gene. In DNA form, the CDR3 reads TGTGCCAGCAGTTTGTGGAGGAACACCGGGGAGCTGTTTTTT. Protein sequence: CASSLWRNTGELFF.

The table lists this clone with a count of one. V gene TRBV10-3 combines with J gene TRBJ2-1; 8 bases match TRBD1. The CDR3 length is 20 residues. Germline loops: CDR1 ENHRY, CDR2 SYGVKD. V lost 5 bases, J lost 0 bases, and 18 bases stayed unmatched. In nucleotides, the CDR3 is TGTGCCATCAGTAAAGGACAGGGATCGGTCGTGTTTAGCTCCTACAATGAGCAGTTCTTC. Translating gives CAISKGQGSVVFSSYNEQFF.

The chain joins TRBV10-3 to TRBJ2-7; 12 bases map to TRBD1. J lost 1 base, V lost 6 bases, and 7 bases had no gene match. This CDR3 has 16 residues. Germline CDR1 and CDR2: ENHRY and SYGVKD. The CDR3 nucleotides are TGTGCCATCAGGGGGGACAGGGGGCCAGCGTCCTACGAGCAGTACTTC. Its protein product is CAIRGDRGPASYEQYF.

This chain links TRBV29-1 with TRBJ2-3, with D tentatively TRBD2 (6 bases). Germline loops: CDR1 SQVTM, CDR2 ANQGSEA. This CDR3 is 14 amino acids long. The V gene lost 4 bases and the J gene lost 0 bases, with 11 bases spanning the gap. For the CDR3, the DNA is TGCAGCGTTGCGGGGGTAACTAGCACAGATACGCAGTATTTT. It encodes CSVAGVTSTDTQYF.

This clone has just one count. This specimen includes other DNA sequences encoding the same CDR3. The rearrangement links TRBV18 to TRBJ2-5; D is undetermined. Trimming removed 3 bases from V and 1 base from J, with 3 bases in between. The CDR3 covers 12 residues. Germline V CDR1 and CDR2: KGHSH, LQKENI. The CDR3 bases are TGTGCCAGCTCACCCTCCCAAGAGACCCAGTACTTC. This codes for CASSPSQETQYF.

The rearrangement uses TRBV3-1 (or the pseudogene TRBV3-2) and TRBJ2-1; D is possibly TRBD2 (6 bases). Trimming took off 3 bases at V and 1 base at J, with 16 bases between the two ends. Per the germline V gene, CDR1 is LGHDT and CDR2 is YNNKEL (reference sequence). CDR3 length equals 17 residues. CDR3 residues: CASSQVLAAPSYNEQFF. In DNA, the CDR3 is TGTGCCAGCAGCCAGGTATTAGCGGCCCCTTCCTACAATGAGCAGTTCTTC.

The chain uses TRBV10-2 and TRBJ1-5; possible D gene TRBD1, 5 bases. V lost 8 bases and J 3 bases, leaving 20 bases between the germline ends. The V gene's germline CDR1 is WSHSY and CDR2 SAAADI. This CDR3 is built from 16 residues. CDR3 DNA sequence: TGCGCCAGCGGGGGGAGGGAGGAGTTGGACAATCAGCCCCAGCATTTT. It codes for CASGGREELDNQPQHF.

The chain employs TRBV18 and TRBJ2-1; D might be TRBD1 (5 bases). CDR3 size: 13 residues. Trimming cost V 3 bases and J 9 bases, with 12 bases left between them. Per the germline V gene, CDR1 is KGHSH and CDR2 is LQKENI. The CDR3 loop reads CASSPARVGEQFF. The CDR3 DNA follows: TGTGCCAGCTCACCTGCCAGGGTGGGTGAGCAGTTCTTC.

CDR3 region: CATRQGTYEQYF. Written as DNA, the CDR3 is TGTGCCACACGACAGGGGACCTACGAGCAGTACTTC. The V call is TRBV27, the J call TRBJ2-7, with 8 nucleotides matching TRBD1. V shed 10 bases and J 2 bases; nucleotides not matched to a gene: 4. The CDR3 loop spans 12 amino acids. Per the germline V gene, CDR1 is MNHEY and CDR2 is SMNVEV (reference sequence).

A remark on this clone: The same CDR3 also results from other DNA sequences found in this sample. The chain carries TRBV15 and TRBJ2-5; a weak D match, TRBD2 (7 bases). CDR1 and CDR2 from the germline V gene are LNHNV and YYDKDF (reference sequence). The CDR3 runs to 15 residues. V lost 0 bases and J lost 5, with 13 bases in between. The CDR3 region has the DNA TGTGCCACCAGCAGAGATTCGGGGGGCGGGGAGACCCAGTACTTC. This translates into CATSRDSGGGETQYF.

The chain carries TRBV10-3 and TRBJ2-1; 12 bases match TRBD2. The CDR3 totals 14 residues. V trimming: 10 bases; J trimming: 9 bases; junction bases outside the gene matches: 10. Germline values: CDR1 ENHRY, CDR2 SYGVKD. This CDR3 is CATSLAGGPGEQFF. The CDR3 DNA reads as TGTGCCACTTCTCTAGCGGGAGGGCCCGGTGAGCAGTTCTTC.